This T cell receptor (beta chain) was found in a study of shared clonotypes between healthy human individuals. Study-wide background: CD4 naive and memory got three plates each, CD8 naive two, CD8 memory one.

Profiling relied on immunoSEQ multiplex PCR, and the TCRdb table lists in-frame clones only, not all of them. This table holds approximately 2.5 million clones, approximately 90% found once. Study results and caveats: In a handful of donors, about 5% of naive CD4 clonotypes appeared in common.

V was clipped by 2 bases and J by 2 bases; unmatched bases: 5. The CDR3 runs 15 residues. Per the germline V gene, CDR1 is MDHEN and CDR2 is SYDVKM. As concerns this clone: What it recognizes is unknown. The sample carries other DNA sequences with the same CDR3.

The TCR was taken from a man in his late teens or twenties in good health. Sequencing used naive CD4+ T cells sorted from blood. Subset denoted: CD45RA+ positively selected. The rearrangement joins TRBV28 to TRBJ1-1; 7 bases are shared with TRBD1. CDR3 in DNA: TGTGCCAGCAGTTTAGGGGGGACAGTTAACACTGAAGCTTTCTTT. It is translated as CASSLGGTVNTEAFF.